The T cell receptor beta chain under discussion was sequenced for a study of T-cell memory formation after mild COVID-19. Constant-segment primers were used for 5'RACE, and the resulting TCR alpha and TCR beta cDNA libraries carried sample barcodes and UMIs. TCRdb reanalysed the 5' RACE reads using MiXCR and keeps one entry per CDR3 protein. The table includes about 400,000 distinct CDR3 sequences, approximately 18% detected once. CDR1 SGHAT and CDR2 FQNNGV come from the germline V gene. V was clipped by 4 bases and J by 6 bases; unmatched bases: 11. The CDR3 loop spans 16 amino acids. General study findings and limits: CD4+ contracting clones lay mainly in CM and EM, CD8+ ones in EMRA. Day 15 to 85 contracting clones showed balanced CD4/CD8; day 15 to 37 expanders favored CD4+. In second-wave clones peaking day 37, SARS-CoV-2 specificity remained unconfirmed.

Worth noting for this clonotype: The antigen remains undetermined.

J is TRBJ2-1 and V is TRBV11-2, with 8 bases lining up with TRBD2. The sequencing input was PBMCs or a T cell subset sorted from them (not recorded which). This TCR was sampled from a man younger than 35 who had mild COVID-19 (a few samples of this study predate the infection). Cell type and time point are not known. The CDR3 reads CASSSLAGLGPNEQFF. The DNA for the CDR3 is TGTGCCAGCAGCTCCCTGGCGGGACTAGGCCCCAATGAGCAGTTCTTC.